Listed below are T cell receptor beta chains from one sample, sequenced in a study of PD-L1 blockade in urothelial cancer. The method was immunoSEQ multiplex PCR; TCRdb's version includes in-frame clones alone and lacks a portion of them. Here the sample spans roughly 24,000 clones, 65% to 90% being singletons. The source material was PBMCs, sampled around atezolizumab (anti-PD-L1) treatment. The receptors originated from a man aged 55 to 70 with urothelial cancer. Both conserved end residues are part of each CDR3. Each record gives: J gene, V gene, CDR3 protein.

TRBJ2-3 TRBV5-4 CASSLPSPSSTDTQYF
TRBJ1-1 TRBV18 CASFRGTNTEAFF
TRBJ2-1 TRBV29-1 CSGAPASGSLPEQFF
TRBJ2-7 TRBV6-6 CASSYPGQGREQYF
TRBJ1-1 TRBV5-1 CASSPEGTEAFF
TRBJ1-6 TRBV6-1 CASSEVAGGYSPLHF
TRBJ2-7 TRBV15 CATSSRGQSSYEQYF
TRBJ1-4 TRBV7-2 CASSKNRGHNEKLFF
TRBJ1-4 TRBV2 CASTKDAAGGEKLFF
TRBJ1-1 TRBV5-1 CASSSDWNTEAFF
TRBJ2-2 TRBV5-6 CASSFTGYAVDTGELFF
TRBJ1-1 TRBV6-1 CASSEGLTGASNTEAFF
TRBJ1-2 TRBV9 CASSVVGDHYGYTF
TRBJ1-2 TRBV7-2 CASSLRQGPYGYTF
TRBJ1-1 TRBV4-1 CASSQPTGAKEAFF
TRBJ1-5 TRBV27 CASSFYQGISQHF
TRBJ1-1 TRBV7-9 CASSSNTEAFF
TRBJ1-5 TRBV28 CASSTGRDGDQPQHF
TRBJ1-1 TRBV7-7 CASSPQGLNTEAFF
TRBJ2-1 TRBV5-1 CASSLDGGTSGLGEQFF
TRBJ2-7 TRBV7-2 CASSLGTGDLYEQYF
TRBJ1-2 TRBV10-3 CAIRLGTAYGYTF
TRBJ2-7 TRBV11-2 CASSFGLRGLGYEQYF
TRBJ1-1 TRBV2 CASRDDRVGATEAFF
TRBJ2-7 TRBV7-2 CASSFGQNSYEQYF
TRBJ2-1 TRBV18 CASSPPTDYNEQFF
TRBJ2-1 TRBV6-4 CASSDSSSGSFDEQFF
TRBJ2-5 TRBV18 CASSPGLALLQETQYF
TRBJ2-5 TRBV5-4 CASSLAGGMGQETQYF
TRBJ1-2 TRBV6-5 CASSLQPNYGYTF
TRBJ2-3 TRBV2 CASSPDGRGGPDTQYF
TRBJ1-5 TRBV30 CAWNPGTGYNQPQHF
TRBJ1-1 TRBV5-1 CASSLAPGQGALGTEAFF
TRBJ2-5 TRBV18 CASSPPRETQYF
TRBJ2-1 TRBV18 CASSRSGGAPQGEQFF
TRBJ2-1 TRBV4-1 CASSQGTSGSSYNEQFF
TRBJ1-1 TRBV30 CAWSKEAVEAFF
TRBJ2-7 TRBV5-1 CASSPTSGGNYEQYF